This entry lists 31 T cell receptor beta chains sequenced from one sample in a study of glioma-infiltrating T cells. The iRepertoire nested amplicon-rescue multiplex PCR amplified TCR alpha and beta CDR3s from RNA. TCRdb redid the calling of the multiplex PCR reads with MiXCR, one entry per CDR3 protein. The table includes about 110,000 distinct CDR3 sequences, less than 30% detected once. The sequenced sample consisted of glioma tissue, nonneoplastic brain tissue, or PBMCs (not recorded which). These receptors were obtained from a human donor with low-grade glioma or glioblastoma, undergoing nonglioma brain surgery, or in good health (not recorded which).

Concerning this clonotype itself: With a much larger clone just one base away, this may be a read error. This chain links TRBV11-1 with TRBJ1-2; D not certain. Trimming removed 5 bases at V and 4 bases at J, with 8 bases between. The CDR3 contains 12 residues. In germline, CDR1 is SGHAT, CDR2 FQDESV (reference sequence). CDR3 bases: TGTGCCAGCAGCAACGGTATCTATGGCTACACCTTC. This gives the protein CASSNGIYGYTF.

This chain uses TRBV12-3 or TRBV12-4 with TRBJ2-7; TRBD1 is a possible D gene (6 bases). V was clipped by 5 bases and J by 7 bases, with 21 bases between them. The CDR3 has 15 residues. CDR3 loop: CASSDLRGSYNEQYF. CDR3 nucleotide sequence: TGTGCCAGCAGTGACCTCAGGGGATCCTACAATGAGCAGTACTTC.

This clonotype occurred many times. CDR3 nucleotide sequence: TGTGCCAGCAGCCAAGATCTACGCAGGGCATCAACTTTCTTT. This sequence encodes CASSQDLRRASTFF. This chain uses TRBV14 with TRBJ1-1; a weak D match, TRBD1 (5 bases). This CDR3 is 14 amino acids long. V dropped 0 bases and J dropped 12 bases, with 17 bases sitting between them. The germline gives CDR1 SGHDN, CDR2 FVKESK.

This clonotype was detected many times. The chain recombines TRBV4-2 with TRBJ1-6; D is unresolved. The CDR3 is made up of 17 amino acids. Germline V gene lookup returns CDR1 LGHNA and CDR2 YNFKEQ. V was pared by 0 bases and J by 0 bases, with 9 bases between. CDR3 nucleotide sequence: TGTGCCAGCAGCCAAGACGGGATTAGCTCCTATAATTCACCCCTCCACTTT. It yields the protein CASSQDGISSYNSPLHF.

In regard to this clonotype: This may arise from a read error, as a much more abundant clone is one base away. This chain joins TRBV14 and TRBJ1-1, with TRBD1 matching over 10 bases. The CDR3 has 14 residues. Germline V gene lookup returns CDR1 SGHDN and CDR2 FVKESK. CDR3 sequence: CASSSRQGATKAFF. The CDR3 DNA reads TGTGCCAGCAGTTCCCGACAGGGGGCCACTAAAGCTTTCTTT.

Ten or more counts support this clonotype. This chain links TRBV27 with TRBJ2-1; TRBD2 matches 12 bases. The J segment lost 9 bases and the V segment lost 4 bases, leaving 4 bases of the junction unmatched. Germline V gene sequence: CDR1 MNHEY, CDR2 SMNVEV (reference sequence). CDR3 size: 14 residues. Written as DNA, the CDR3 is TGTGCCAGCAGTTCGGGACTAGCGGGTGGTGAGCAGTTCTTC. Its translation is CASSSGLAGGEQFF.

This clonotype was counted between two and nine times. This chain connects TRBV13 to TRBJ2-7; the match to TRBD2 covers 7 bases. V lost 3 bases and J lost 0; bases outside the gene matches: 11. CDR3 size: 17 residues. The germline V gene has CDR1 PRHDT and CDR2 FYEKMQ (reference sequence). CDR3 nucleotides: TGTGCCAGCAGCTTCTGGGGGGGTAGGATGAACTCCTACGAGCAGTACTTC. Encoded protein: CASSFWGGRMNSYEQYF.

This clonotype was counted at least ten times. This chain joins TRBV7-2 and TRBJ2-3; TRBD2 is a possible D gene (6 bases). Germline V gene sequence: CDR1 SGHTA, CDR2 FQGNSA. V was cut by 5 bases and J by 2 bases, with 14 bases left in between. CDR3 length equals 15 residues. CDR3 bases: TGTGCCAGCAGCCCCTCGGGACTCTTCACAGATACGCAGTATTTT. Its protein product is CASSPSGLFTDTQYF.

On this clonotype: The junction and the germline gene differ at one end; a read error may be behind it. The chain combines TRBV28 with TRBJ2-5, with a weak D call TRBD2 (6 bases). Germline V gene lookup returns CDR1 MDHEN and CDR2 SYDVKM. The CDR3 contains 16 residues. CDR3 region: CAISFSRTIRQETQYF. CDR3 nucleotides: TGTGCCATCAGTTTCAGTAGGACTATTCGGCAAGAGACCCAGTACTTC.

Turning to this clonotype: A much more abundant neighbour one base away suggests this may be a read error. V is TRBV4-1 and J is TRBJ2-1; weak D call: TRBD1 (6 bases). The CDR3 contains 15 residues. Germline V gene data show CDR1 as MGHRA and CDR2 as YSYEKL. The CDR3 bases are TGCGCCAGCAGCCAAGACTCGGACAGTTACAATAAGCAGTTCTTC. Its protein is CASSQDSDSYNKQFF.

This clonotype has a count of ten or more. V is TRBV28 and J is TRBJ1-6; 8 nucleotides align to TRBD1. Looked up from germline, CDR1 is MDHEN and CDR2 is SYDVKM. The ends lost 2 bases at V and 9 bases at J; junction bases unmatched: 9. This CDR3 is 16 amino acids long. Here the CDR3 reads CASSLMAQGAGSPLHF. The CDR3 coding sequence is TGTGCCAGCAGTTTAATGGCGCAGGGGGCAGGTTCACCCCTCCACTTT. Filled out from reference TRBV28 and TRBJ1-6, the complete variable domain reads DVKVTQSSRYLVKRTGEKVFLECVQDMDHENMFWYRQDPGLGLRLIYFSYDVKMKEKGDIPEGYSVSREKKERFSLILESASTNQTSMYLCASSLMAQGAGSPLHFGNGTRLTVT.

In its sample, this clonotype was seen many times. The chain combines TRBV20-1 with TRBJ1-5; D ambiguous. Germline loops: CDR1 DFQATT, CDR2 SNEGSKA (reference sequence). V was pared by 6 bases and J by 4 bases, with 13 bases between. The CDR3 loop spans 13 amino acids. The CDR3 is CSAGGRPNQPQHF. The CDR3 DNA sequence: TGCAGTGCGGGCGGGAGGCCGAATCAGCCCCAGCATTTT.

In its sample, this clonotype was seen many times. This chain connects TRBV25-1 to TRBJ2-5, with 7 bases lining up with TRBD1. V lost 5 bases to trimming and J lost 2 bases; unmatched junction nucleotides: 8. In germline, CDR1 is MGHDK, CDR2 SYGVNS. The CDR3 consists of 15 residues. Here the CDR3 DNA reads TGTGCCAGCAGTCTTCTTGGGGGACAGCAAGAGACCCAGTACTTC. Protein product: CASSLLGGQQETQYF. The whole variable domain, remainder taken from reference TRBV25-1 and TRBJ2-5, is EADIYQTPRYLVIGTGKKITLECSQTMGHDKMYWYQQDPGMELHLIHYSYGVNSTEKGDLSSESTVSRIRTEHFPLTLESARPSHTSQYLCASSLLGGQQETQYFGPGTRLLVL.

A remark on this clonotype: This may be a read error: a much more frequent sequence differs by one nucleotide. The V call is TRBV12-3 or TRBV12-4, the J call TRBJ2-1; D possibly corresponds to TRBD2 (6 bases). The germline V and J ends were trimmed by 6 bases and 2 bases, with 14 bases remaining between them. The CDR3 length is 15 residues. CDR3: CASSPSGWAYNEQFF. For the CDR3, the DNA is TGTGCCAGCAGCCCCAGCGGGTGGGCCTACAATGAGCAGTTCTTC.

This clonotype was seen just once. The junction differs from germline at one of its ends, possibly a read error. The genes are TRBV27 and TRBJ1-6, with no clear D. In germline, CDR1 is MNHEY, CDR2 SMNVEV (reference sequence). The CDR3 runs 15 residues. The CDR3 DNA sequence: TGTGCCAGCAGTCTATCGAACGGAAGGCATTCACTCCTTCACTTT. Its translation is CASSLSNGRHSLLHF.

This clonotype was seen ten or more times. This chain links TRBV20-1 with TRBJ2-1; weak D call: TRBD1 (6 bases). This CDR3 is built from 13 residues. Germline V lookup: CDR1 DFQATT, CDR2 SNEGSKA (reference sequence). The CDR3 DNA sequence: TGCAGCTCCCTCAGGGGCGCGTCCGATGAGCAGTTCTTC. This sequence encodes CSSLRGASDEQFF.

This clonotype has just a few counts. CDR3 residues: CAIQGAGQPQHF. The CDR3 DNA sequence: TGCGCCATACAGGGGGCAGGGCAGCCCCAGCATTTT. The rearrangement links TRBV10-2 to TRBJ1-5, with TRBD1 identical over 9 bases. The CDR3 has 12 amino acids. From germline, CDR1 is WSHSY and CDR2 SAAADI. The ends lost 10 bases at V and 7 bases at J; junction bases unmatched: 5.

This clonotype was seen repeatedly, ten times or more. As DNA, the CDR3 is TGTGCCAGCAGTAAATCGGACAGGGCGAATCAGCCCCAGCATTTT. Amino acid sequence: CASSKSDRANQPQHF. The rearrangement links TRBV2 to TRBJ1-5; 8 bases line up with TRBD1. The CDR3 runs to 15 residues. Germline lookup yields CDR1 SNHLY and CDR2 FYNNEI. V dropped 5 bases and J dropped 4; count of bases not matched to a gene: 7.

This clonotype came up a few times. The chain couples TRBV29-1 to TRBJ2-7; TRBD1 agrees at 8 bases. V gave up 5 bases and J gave up 0 bases; unmatched junction bases: 3. The CDR3 is 13 residues long. The germline V gene has CDR1 SQVTM and CDR2 ANQGSEA. The chain's CDR3 is CSVRQGSSYEQYF. CDR3 DNA: TGCAGCGTTAGACAGGGGAGCTCCTACGAGCAGTACTTC.

This clonotype showed up many times. The junction departs from germline at one end; a sequencing error may be responsible. This chain uses TRBV12-3 or TRBV12-4 with TRBJ2-7, with D maybe TRBD2 (5 bases). The length of the CDR3 is 11 residues. The CDR3 nucleotides are TGTGCCAGCAGTTTGGACTTAGGATTGGACTTC. It encodes CASSLDLGLDF.

The J gene is TRBJ2-3, the V gene TRBV19; 10 bases match TRBD2. Germline CDR1 reads LNHDA; CDR2 reads SQIVND (reference sequence). The V and J ends lost 3 bases and 0 bases, in that order; junction bases with no gene match: 3. This CDR3 has 16 residues. CDR3 coding DNA: TGTGCCAGTAGTATTAGACTAGCGGGTAGCACAGATACGCAGTATTTT. Its translation: CASSIRLAGSTDTQYF.

This chain connects TRBV20-1 to TRBJ2-7; 8 positions agree with TRBD2. Trimming cost V 3 bases and J 5 bases; bases outside gene matches: 9. Germline V gene data show CDR1 as DFQATT and CDR2 as SNEGSKA (reference sequence). This CDR3 region has 14 residues. CDR3 loop: CSARDLNSGDEQYF. CDR3 DNA: TGCAGTGCTAGGGATCTGAATAGCGGGGACGAGCAGTACTTC.

Details on this clonotype: The junction differs from germline at one of its ends, possibly a read error. The J gene is TRBJ2-3, the V gene TRBV7-9, with D possibly matching TRBD1 (5 bases). CDR1 is SEHNR and CDR2 is FQNEAQ in the germline V gene (reference sequence). The CDR3 contains 13 residues. CDR3 region: CASSFRATDAQYF. The CDR3, as DNA: TGTGCCAGCAGCTTTAGGGCGACAGATGCGCAGTATTTT. Supplemented by reference TRBV7-9 and TRBJ2-3, the full variable domain reads DTGVSQNPRHKITKRGQNVTFRCDPISEHNRLYWYRQTLGQGPEFLTYFQNEAQLEKSRLLSDRFSAERPKGSFSTLEIQRTEQGDSAMYLCASSFRATDAQYFGPGTRLTVL.

This clonotype was seen repeatedly, ten times or more. The chain carries TRBV15 and TRBJ2-7; D is possibly TRBD2 (6 bases). Trimming took off 0 bases at V and 3 bases at J, with 18 bases between the two ends. Per the germline V gene, CDR1 is LNHNV and CDR2 is YYDKDF (reference sequence). The length of the CDR3 is 17 residues. CDR3 region: CATSRDRGTNIRYEQYF. In nucleotides, the CDR3 is TGTGCCACCAGCAGAGATCGGGGGACGAATATTCGCTACGAGCAGTACTTC. The variable domain in full, completed from reference TRBV15 and TRBJ2-7, reads DAMVIQNPRYQVTQFGKPVTLSCSQTLNHNVMYWYQQKSSQAPKLLFHYYDKDFNNEADTPDNFQSRRPNTSFCFLDIRSPGLGDTAMYLCATSRDRGTNIRYEQYFGPGTRLTVT.

This clonotype occurred many times. The rearrangement uses TRBV29-1 and TRBJ2-5; 10 nucleotides line up with TRBD2. The V gene's germline CDR1 is SQVTM and CDR2 ANQGSEA. CDR3 length: 12 amino acids. Unmatched junction bases numbered 2, after V lost 4 bases and J lost 6 bases. Here the CDR3 reads CSVVLAGKTQYF. CDR3 DNA sequence: TGCAGCGTTGTACTAGCGGGAAAGACCCAGTACTTC.

At least ten counts were recorded for this clonotype. The V and J genes are TRBV6-1 and TRBJ2-7; 8 nucleotides align to TRBD1. V was pared by 8 bases and J by 3 bases, with 3 bases of the junction left unmatched. CDR3 length equals 12 residues. Per germline, CDR1 MNHNS and CDR2 SASEGT. This chain's CDR3 is CASGQGHYEQYF. The CDR3 nucleotides read TGTGCCAGCGGACAGGGACACTACGAGCAGTACTTC.

This clonotype was seen at least ten times. V is TRBV12-3 or TRBV12-4 and J is TRBJ1-5, with a possible D match to TRBD1 (5 bases). The V end lost 6 bases, the J end lost 3 bases, and 12 bases lay between the germline ends. The CDR3 consists of 14 residues. As DNA, the CDR3 is TGTGCCAGCAGATCGGACAACCTCAATCAGCCCCAGCATTTT. It encodes CASRSDNLNQPQHF.

This clonotype was observed at least ten times. The V gene is TRBV2, the J gene TRBJ1-2; 8 nucleotides align to TRBD1. Per germline, CDR1 SNHLY and CDR2 FYNNEI. Trimming cost V 7 bases and J 8 bases; bases outside gene matches: 15. The CDR3 has 15 amino acids. The CDR3 DNA reads as TGTGCCAGCATCCCGATCAGGGGGCCTGTCGGCGGCTACACCTTC. It encodes CASIPIRGPVGGYTF.

This clonotype was seen ten or more times. The chain carries TRBV6-4 and TRBJ2-1, with 13 nucleotides matching TRBD2. V gave up 5 bases and J gave up 2 bases; unmatched junction bases: 3. CDR1 is MRHNA and CDR2 is SNTAGT in the germline V gene. This CDR3 contains 16 residues. The chain's CDR3 is CASSKGLAGTYNEQFF. The CDR3 nucleotides are TGTGCCAGCAGTAAGGGACTAGCGGGGACCTACAATGAGCAGTTCTTC.

The chain links TRBV19 to TRBJ1-5; D may be TRBD1 (6 bases). Germline V lookup: CDR1 LNHDA, CDR2 SQIVND (reference sequence). The CDR3 spans 16 residues. Between the trimmed V and J ends, which lost 1 base and 4 bases, there was a span of 14 bases. The CDR3 here is CASSIVGTSSNQPQHF. In nucleotides, the CDR3 is TGTGCCAGTAGTATAGTAGGGACAAGCTCTAATCAGCCCCAGCATTTT.

A note on this clonotype: One junction end disagrees with the germline gene, perhaps due to a read error. The chain couples TRBV27 to TRBJ2-1; TRBD2 might be the D (6 bases). This CDR3 is 14 amino acids long. Germline values: CDR1 MNHEY, CDR2 SMNVEV (reference sequence). The CDR3, as DNA: TGTGACAGCAGTTTAGGACGGGGAGGCTACGAGCAGTTCTTC. It is translated as CDSSLGRGGYEQFF.